This entry features one T cell receptor beta chain sequence. No antigen is known for it. The sample is drawn from a study of OX40 agonist ivuxolimab in advanced cancers. As for the study in general: The dose-escalation cohort was about 86% male, with a mean age of about 60 years, ranging roughly 20 to 90.

Study conclusions and caveats: CD8+ T cells (on average) carried more expanded clones than CD4+ T cells. Researchers did not establish what antigens the expanded peripheral T cells target.

Systemic immunosuppression or a history of autoimmune disease excluded patients. The germline gives CDR1 SGHRS, CDR2 YFSETQ. The CDR3 covers 16 residues. The V gene end was trimmed by 1 base and the J gene end by 1 base; junction bases not matched to a gene: 7. Data came from immunoSEQ multiplex PCR; TCRdb stores just in-frame clones and leaves some out. The table includes more than 60,000 clones, 80% to 90% detected once. The chain joins TRBV5-1 to TRBJ1-2; 7 positions match TRBD1. This receptor was taken from an adult with an advanced solid tumor such as melanoma, head and neck, liver or kidney cancer. The sequenced sample was CD4+ or CD8+ T cells sorted from blood, obtained in a trial of the OX40 agonist ivuxolimab. The CDR3 sequence: CASSLTGELNNYGYTF. In DNA, the CDR3 is TGCGCCAGCAGCTTGACAGGGGAACTAAATAACTATGGCTACACCTTC. Supplemented by reference TRBV5-1 and TRBJ1-2, the full variable domain reads KAGVTQTPRYLIKTRGQQVTLSCSPISGHRSVSWYQQTPGQGLQFLFEYFSETQRNKGNFPGRFSGRQFSNSRSEMNVSTLELGDSALYLCASSLTGELNNYGYTFGSGTRLTVV.